One TCR beta chain is described in this entry. The V end lost 3 bases, the J end lost 0 bases, and 9 bases lay between the germline ends. The germline V gene encodes CDR1 LNHDA and CDR2 SQIVND (reference sequence). CDR3 length: 16 residues. This entry belongs to a study of cytomegalovirus exposure and HLA in healthy donors. Assay: immunoSEQ multiplex PCR; the TCRdb copy retains only in-frame clones and omits some. Altogether 95,000 to 150,000 clones are present, around 85% being singletons, with the ten largest covering 2.1%. The sequence came from a woman aged 25 to 45 in good health and CMV-seronegative. The sample consisted of PBMCs. The chain is built from TRBV19 and TRBJ2-6; no definite D call. CDR3 nucleotide sequence: TGTGCCAGTAGTATCCCATCGGGCTCTGGGGCCAACGTCCTGACTTTC. Residues: CASSIPSGSGANVLTF.